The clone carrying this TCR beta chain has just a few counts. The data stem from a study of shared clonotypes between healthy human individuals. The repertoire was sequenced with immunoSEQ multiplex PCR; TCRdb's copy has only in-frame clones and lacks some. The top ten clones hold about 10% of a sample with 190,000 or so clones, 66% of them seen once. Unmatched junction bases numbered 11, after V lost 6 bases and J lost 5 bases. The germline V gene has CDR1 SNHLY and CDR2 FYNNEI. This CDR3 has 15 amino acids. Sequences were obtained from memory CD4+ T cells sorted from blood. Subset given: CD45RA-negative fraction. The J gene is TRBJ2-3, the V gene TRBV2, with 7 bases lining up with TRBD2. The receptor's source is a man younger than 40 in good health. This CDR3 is CASSPTREGLDTQYF. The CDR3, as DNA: TGTGCCAGCAGCCCTACGAGGGAGGGCCTAGATACGCAGTATTTT.